The T cell receptor (beta chain) described here comes from a study of control samples from healthy donors and cancer patients. Sequencing used immunoSEQ multiplex PCR; TCRdb keeps in-frame clones, though not all of them. The data show fewer than 110,000 clones, 85% to 90% seen once. Sequencing was done on a sample of PBMCs. The sequence was obtained from a man aged 55 to 70 with lung cancer.

Here the CDR3 reads CASSQAQMGGIGGLLSQPQHF. The CDR3 DNA reads TGCGCCAGCAGCCAAGCCCAGATGGGGGGGATCGGAGGCTTGTTAAGTCAGCCCCAGCATTTT. This chain links TRBV4-1 with TRBJ1-5; perhaps TRBD1 as D (5 bases). There are 21 residues in the CDR3. V lost 1 base to trimming and J lost 6 bases, with 31 bases between them. Germline V gene data show CDR1 as MGHRA and CDR2 as YSYEKL.